A single T cell receptor beta chain is shown here with its context. Antigen: not known. TCRbeta library preparation incorporated unique molecular identifiers. From the PCR reads, TCRdb called clonotypes with MiXCR, one entry per CDR3 protein. The data hold around 580,000 distinct CDR3 sequences, with 23% observed a single time. The data stem from a study of T-cell reconstitution after alpha-beta-depleted transplantation in children. Whole-study results and caveats: Several hundred expanded graft clones reportedly gave rise to the alpha-beta T cells present about two months after transplant. Some patients' high day-60 TCRbeta diversity was traced to surviving recipient T cells and thymic progenitors. The authors attributed T-cell counts and diversity one year after transplant mostly to newly produced T cells.

The sequence was obtained from a boy in the first two years of life who had a stem cell transplant for acute myeloid leukemia, so the T cells may come from the graft donor. Specimen: PBMCs, mostly from graft donor cells, collected 360 days after TCRalphabeta/CD19-depleted stem cell transplant.

The CDR3 loop reads CASSSSGLGNNEQFF. The CDR3 bases are TGTGCCAGCAGCTCCTCGGGTCTAGGGAACAATGAGCAGTTCTTC. This chain connects TRBV7-3 to TRBJ2-1, with D unclear. The CDR3 spans 15 residues. Germline CDR1 reads SGHTA; CDR2 reads FQGTGA. The V gene lost 4 bases and the J gene lost 5 bases, with 15 bases spanning the gap. Full variable domain (outside the CDR3, taken from reference TRBV7-3 and TRBJ2-1): GAGVSQTPSNKVTEKGKYVELRCDPISGHTALYWYRQSLGQGPEFLIYFQGTGAADDSGLPNDRFFAVRPEGSVSTLKIQRTERGDSAVYLCASSSSGLGNNEQFFGPGTRLTVL.